A single sample gave rise to the 32 T cell receptor beta chains below, sequenced in a study of blood T cell repertoires in COVID-19. Method: immunoSEQ multiplex PCR; TCRdb's copy keeps in-frame clones and lacks some. The table has about 29,000 clones, roughly 80% seen once. Specimen: peripheral blood. The receptor source for this set is a man older than 75 with active or convalescent COVID-19.

In its sample, this clone was seen a few times. The chain has TRBV5-1 and TRBJ2-5, with TRBD2 identical over 10 bases. CDR1 is SGHRS and CDR2 is YFSETQ in the germline V gene. The J segment lost 4 bases and the V segment lost 1 base, leaving 4 bases of the junction unmatched. CDR3 length: 15 amino acids. CDR3 in DNA: TGCGCCAGCAGCTTGACTAGCGGGATGGTAGAGACCCAGTACTTC. It codes for CASSLTSGMVETQYF.

This rearrangement joins TRBV11-2 to TRBJ2-5, with TRBD2 identical over 11 bases. Germline V CDR1 and CDR2: SGHAT, FQNNGV. Trimming cost V 2 bases and J 2 bases; bases outside gene matches: 4. This CDR3 contains 16 residues. In nucleotides, the CDR3 is TGTGCCAGCAGCTTACTAGCGGGGGGAGGACAAGAGACCCAGTACTTC. It codes for CASSLLAGGGQETQYF.

The gene calls are TRBV28 and TRBJ2-1; TRBD2 agrees at 7 bases. Germline values: CDR1 MDHEN, CDR2 SYDVKM. The ends lost 2 bases at V and 5 bases at J; junction bases unmatched: 6. The length of the CDR3 is 15 residues. CDR3 loop: CASSLNGRIDNEQFF. The CDR3 nucleotides read TGTGCCAGCAGTTTAAACGGGAGGATCGACAATGAGCAGTTCTTC.

This chain uses TRBV27 with TRBJ1-5, with 8 bases matching TRBD1. CDR1 and CDR2 (germline): MNHEY, SMNVEV (reference sequence). The J segment lost 3 bases and the V segment lost 5 bases, leaving 3 bases of the junction unmatched. The CDR3 runs to 14 residues. CDR3 region: CASSLTGVNQPQHF. The CDR3 nucleotides are TGTGCCAGCAGTCTGACAGGGGTCAATCAGCCCCAGCATTTT.

This chain connects TRBV29-1 to TRBJ2-7, with 8 bases identical to TRBD1. V dropped 8 bases and J dropped 2; count of bases not matched to a gene: 11. The CDR3 spans 14 residues. The germline gives CDR1 SQVTM, CDR2 ANQGSEA. The CDR3 region is CSLPPGQVTYEQYF. In DNA, the CDR3 is TGCAGCTTACCCCCGGGACAGGTTACCTACGAGCAGTACTTC.

This clone was detected only once. V gene TRBV5-1 combines with J gene TRBJ1-5, with D perhaps TRBD1 (6 bases). The CDR3 runs to 15 residues. Per the germline V gene, CDR1 is SGHRS and CDR2 is YFSETQ. Between the trimmed V and J ends, which lost 5 bases and 0 bases, there was a span of 12 bases. The CDR3 spells CASSTGHNSNQPQHF. Here the CDR3 DNA reads TGCGCCAGCAGTACGGGACACAATAGCAATCAGCCCCAGCATTTT.

The chain uses TRBV28 and TRBJ1-1, with D maybe TRBD1 (6 bases). Germline V gene data show CDR1 as MDHEN and CDR2 as SYDVKM. V lost 4 bases to trimming and J lost 6 bases, with 12 bases between them. The CDR3 is 13 amino acids. The CDR3 loop is CASSWGRRAEAFF. The CDR3 DNA sequence: TGTGCCAGCAGTTGGGGGCGGCGCGCTGAAGCTTTCTTT.

This clone has only a few counts. The V and J genes are TRBV5-1 and TRBJ2-7; 7 positions agree with TRBD2. Germline loops: CDR1 SGHRS, CDR2 YFSETQ. The V and J ends lost 4 bases and 3 bases, in that order; junction bases with no gene match: 7. This CDR3 is 14 amino acids long. The CDR3 DNA reads as TGCGCCAGCAGCAGGGAGCGGGACGGCTACGAGCAGTACTTC. It is translated as CASSRERDGYEQYF.

This chain joins TRBV3-1 (or the pseudogene TRBV3-2) and TRBJ2-3; 15 positions match TRBD2. The CDR3 covers 16 residues. V shed 3 bases, J shed 6 bases, and the junction held 4 bases outside the gene matches. Germline V gives CDR1 LGHDT, CDR2 YNNKEL (reference sequence). The CDR3 protein is CASSQTGTSGGDTQYF. The CDR3 DNA reads TGTGCCAGCAGCCAGACAGGGACTAGCGGGGGGGATACGCAGTATTTT.

The rearrangement joins TRBV18 to TRBJ1-5; 8 positions agree with TRBD1. This CDR3 is 16 amino acids long. CDR1 and CDR2 (germline): KGHSH, LQKENI. V gave up 2 bases and J gave up 3 bases; unmatched junction bases: 6. As DNA, the CDR3 is TGTGCCAGCTCACCAACGGCGGACAGGGCCAATCAGCCCCAGCATTTT. Protein: CASSPTADRANQPQHF.

The chain joins TRBV3-1 (or the pseudogene TRBV3-2) to TRBJ1-6; the D gene is possibly TRBD1 (6 bases). V was cut by 4 bases and J by 9 bases, with 16 bases left in between. Germline V gene sequence: CDR1 LGHDT, CDR2 YNNKEL (reference sequence). CDR3 size: 15 residues. In DNA form, the CDR3 reads TGTGCCAGCAGCCCTCCGGGAGGGGGAGGTTCACCCCTCCACTTT. Protein: CASSPPGGGGSPLHF.

V and J are TRBV19 and TRBJ1-1, with D perhaps matching TRBD1 (5 bases). The CDR3 runs to 13 residues. The ends were cut back, 10 bases at V and 1 base at J, with 13 bases in the middle. The germline V gene encodes CDR1 LNHDA and CDR2 SQIVND (reference sequence). As DNA, the CDR3 is TGTGCCACTACGACAGCGAGGAACACTGAAGCTTTCTTT. Its translation is CATTTARNTEAFF.

The chain combines TRBV21-1 with TRBJ2-2; the DNA was not compared with TRBD1, the D call given in the table. TRBV21-1 is labeled a pseudogene. The CDR3 is 14 amino acids. For the CDR3, the DNA is TGTGCCAGCAGCAACAGGGAAAACACCGGGGAGCTGTTTTTT. Translated, it gives CASSNRENTGELFF.

The rearrangement uses TRBV5-4 and TRBJ2-1, with TRBD2 as a possible D gene (6 bases). Trimming shortened V by 4 bases and J by 3 bases, and 17 bases separated the two germline ends. CDR1 SGHNT and CDR2 YYREEE come from the germline V gene (reference sequence). There are 16 residues in the CDR3. CDR3 DNA: TGTGCCAGCAGCCCCCCTAGCGCCTACGGCTACAATGAGCAGTTCTTC. It codes for CASSPPSAYGYNEQFF.

The chain joins TRBV19 to TRBJ2-7; 9 bases map to TRBD1. V dropped 3 bases and J dropped 0; count of bases not matched to a gene: 3. CDR1 LNHDA and CDR2 SQIVND come from the germline V gene (reference sequence). This CDR3 region has 15 residues. The CDR3 DNA reads as TGTGCCAGTAGTATCGGACAGGGGCACTCCTACGAGCAGTACTTC. Translation: CASSIGQGHSYEQYF.

This clone occurred a few times. The chain combines TRBV7-8 with TRBJ1-5; 9 bases agree with TRBD1. With 2 bases clipped from V and 6 bases from J, the junction kept 8 bases outside the gene matches. The CDR3 length is 16 residues. Germline-derived CDR1 and CDR2 are SGHVS and FQNEAQ. The CDR3, as DNA: TGTGCCAGCAGCTTAAGAGAGGGACAGGGTACTCAGCCCCAGCATTTT. Translating gives CASSLREGQGTQPQHF.

By proportion, this clone is large (0.1 to 1%). The chain employs TRBV28 and TRBJ1-1, with D hard to call. From germline, CDR1 is MDHEN and CDR2 SYDVKM. The CDR3 is 14 amino acids. V was shortened by 6 bases and J by 7 bases, with 18 bases between the two germline ends. The CDR3 spells CASSPPSEYNEAFF. The CDR3 DNA reads TGTGCCAGCAGCCCTCCTAGTGAATATAATGAAGCTTTCTTT.

This chain joins TRBV11-3 and TRBJ2-1, with 12 nucleotides matching TRBD2. V lost 2 bases, J lost 9 bases, and 8 bases stayed unmatched. This CDR3 has 16 amino acids. Germline-derived CDR1 and CDR2 are SGHNT and YENEEA. The CDR3 reads CASSLSLAGGPVEQFF. CDR3 nucleotides: TGTGCCAGCAGCTTATCTCTAGCGGGAGGGCCAGTTGAGCAGTTCTTC.

The genes are TRBV19 and TRBJ2-7, with a weak D call TRBD2 (6 bases). Germline CDR1 is LNHDA and CDR2 is SQIVND (reference sequence). Trimming stripped 7 bases from V and 2 bases from J, with 12 bases between. The CDR3 has 13 residues. Here the CDR3 reads CASKAGNTYEQYF. In DNA form, the CDR3 reads TGTGCCAGTAAGGCGGGGAATACCTACGAGCAGTACTTC.

The J gene is TRBJ2-7, the V gene TRBV6-5, with 7 nucleotides matching TRBD2. The CDR3 has 13 amino acids. The germline CDR1 and CDR2 sequences are MNHEY and SVGAGI. V was pared by 7 bases and J by 2 bases, with 5 bases of the junction left unmatched. DNA for the CDR3: TGTGCCAGCAAGTCTAGCGGCCCCTACGAGCAGTACTTC. It yields the protein CASKSSGPYEQYF.

The chain uses TRBV7-9 and TRBJ1-2; maybe TRBD1 (5 bases). Germline lookup yields CDR1 SEHNR and CDR2 FQNEAQ (reference sequence). Trimming took off 4 bases at V and 8 bases at J, with 11 bases between the two ends. This CDR3 is 12 amino acids long. The CDR3 bases are TGTGCCAGCAGCTGGGGCCCAGGGGGCTACACCTTC. Translation gives CASSWGPGGYTF.

The rearrangement links TRBV9 to TRBJ2-1; 7 bases fit TRBD2. Trimming at V came to 0 bases and at J to 6 bases, leaving 9 bases not matched to a gene. Germline V gene data show CDR1 as SGDLS and CDR2 as YYNGEE. The CDR3 sequence is 16 residues long. CDR3 DNA: TGTGCCAGCAGCGTAGCTACCTGGACTAGTTCCAATGAGCAGTTCTTC. Protein: CASSVATWTSSNEQFF.

The rearrangement joins TRBV27 to TRBJ1-2; 10 positions match TRBD1. The ends lost 6 bases at V and 6 bases at J; junction bases unmatched: 10. CDR3 length: 15 residues. Germline V gives CDR1 MNHEY, CDR2 SMNVEV (reference sequence). In DNA, the CDR3 is TGTGCCAGCAGCCAACCGGGACAGGGGACAGATGGCTACACCTTC. Translating it yields CASSQPGQGTDGYTF.

V and J are TRBV3-1 (or the pseudogene TRBV3-2) and TRBJ2-2; no definite D call. Germline CDR1 LGHDT, CDR2 YNNKEL (reference sequence). V was pared by 5 bases and J by 6 bases, with 4 bases between. This CDR3 is 11 amino acids long. DNA for the CDR3: TGTGCCAGCAGCTTAGCCGGGGAGCTGTTTTTT. It translates to CASSLAGELFF.

V and J are TRBV5-6 and TRBJ1-2; 9 bases align to TRBD1. This CDR3 region has 13 residues. Germline V lookup: CDR1 SGHDT, CDR2 YYEEEE. Trimming took 4 bases from V and 5 from J; bases not matched to a gene: 3. The CDR3 loop is CASSAGTGYGYTF. DNA for the CDR3: TGTGCCAGCAGCGCCGGGACAGGGTATGGCTACACCTTC.

CDR3 amino acids: CASSTGLAISTDTQYF. The CDR3 DNA reads as TGTGCCAGTAGTACGGGACTAGCGATAAGCACAGATACGCAGTATTTT. V and J are TRBV19 and TRBJ2-3, with 10 bases matching TRBD2. Per germline, CDR1 LNHDA and CDR2 SQIVND (reference sequence). The length of the CDR3 is 16 residues. The trim removed 4 bases at V and 0 bases at J, leaving 4 bases unmatched.

CDR3: CASSSDRRNEQYF. The CDR3 bases are TGTGCCAGCAGCTCTGACAGGAGGAACGAGCAGTACTTC. V and J are TRBV11-3 and TRBJ2-7, with D tentatively TRBD1 (6 bases). Per the germline V gene, CDR1 is SGHNT and CDR2 is YENEEA. Between the trimmed V and J ends, which lost 4 bases and 5 bases, there was a span of 12 bases. This CDR3 is built from 13 residues. Filled out from reference TRBV11-3 and TRBJ2-7, the complete variable domain reads EAGVVQSPRYKIIEKKQPVAFWCNPISGHNTLYWYLQNLGQGPELLIRYENEEAVDDSQLPKDRFSAERLKGVDSTLKIQPAELGDSAVYLCASSSDRRNEQYFGPGTRLTVT.

The chain uses TRBV5-4 and TRBJ2-5; TRBD2 aligns across 14 bases. Germline CDR1 and CDR2: SGHNT and YYREEE (reference sequence). J was trimmed by 5 bases and V by 2 bases; bases with no gene match: 5. This CDR3 has 16 residues. CDR3 sequence (DNA): TGTGCCAGCAGCTTTGGGACTAGCGGGGGCGGGGAGACCCAGTACTTC. It codes for CASSFGTSGGGETQYF.

This chain uses TRBV5-6 with TRBJ2-7; weak D call: TRBD1 (5 bases). This CDR3 region has 13 residues. Between the trimmed V and J ends, which lost 0 bases and 2 bases, there was a span of 6 bases. CDR1 SGHDT and CDR2 YYEEEE come from the germline V gene. CDR3 sequence reads: CASSLAGTYEQYF. The CDR3, as DNA: TGTGCCAGCAGCTTGGCAGGGACCTACGAGCAGTACTTC.

The chain links TRBV9 to TRBJ1-1, with D unclear. Trimming pared 2 bases from V and 8 bases from J, leaving 13 bases between. This CDR3 comprises 13 residues. Germline CDR1 SGDLS, CDR2 YYNGEE. CDR3 DNA sequence: TGTGCCAGCAGCGTGTCGCTACGACACGAAGCTTTCTTT. This translates into CASSVSLRHEAFF.

The genes are TRBV6-1 and TRBJ2-5, with 10 positions matching TRBD1. V shed 4 bases, J shed 4 bases, and the junction held 21 bases outside the gene matches. From germline, CDR1 is MNHNS and CDR2 SASEGT. There are 20 residues in the CDR3. CDR3 coding DNA: TGTGCCAGCAGTGTAGGGGCCGGGACAGGGGAAGTACTTGAGGGAGAGACCCAGTACTTC. As protein: CASSVGAGTGEVLEGETQYF.

The V and J genes are TRBV5-1 and TRBJ1-1, with TRBD1 identical over 8 bases. Germline values: CDR1 SGHRS, CDR2 YFSETQ. J was trimmed by 10 bases and V by 2 bases; bases with no gene match: 10. The CDR3 contains 14 residues. CDR3 sequence reads: CASSLDGQGLRAFF. CDR3 nucleotide sequence: TGCGCCAGCAGCTTAGATGGACAGGGCCTCCGAGCTTTCTTT.